These T cell receptor beta chains were read from a single sample in a study of blood T cell repertoires in COVID-19. Clones were sequenced by immunoSEQ multiplex PCR, and TCRdb holds only the in-frame ones, with some missing. The sample comprises over 200,000 clones, roughly 87% of which are singletons, and approximately 0.8% rests with the top ten. The material sequenced was peripheral blood. Receptors originate from a young woman with acute or convalescent COVID-19. Each CDR3 is given with its conserved first and last residue. The order of the fields is D gene, clone size, J gene, V gene, CDR3 DNA, CDR3 protein. A D gene is named only where the DNA matches it firmly. Some rows mark clone size as missing; the rest say once, few, many or name a class of expanded clone.

D gene: TRBD2; clone size: NA; J gene: TRBJ2-1; V gene: TRBV6-1; CDR3 DNA: TGTGCCAGCAGTGCCGGTCGGGCTAGCGGGAGAGGGAATGAGCAGTTCTTC; CDR3 protein: CASSAGRASGRGNEQFF
D gene: NA; clone size: NA; J gene: TRBJ2-1; V gene: TRBV24-1; CDR3 DNA: TGTGCCACCAGTGAGGCGGGGTACAATGAGCAGTTCTTC; CDR3 protein: CATSEAGYNEQFF
D gene: NA; clone size: few; J gene: TRBJ2-7; V gene: TRBV11-2; CDR3 DNA: TGTGCCAGCAGCCCACTCGCGGACTACGAGCAGTACTTC; CDR3 protein: CASSPLADYEQYF
D gene: TRBD2; clone size: NA; J gene: TRBJ2-6; V gene: TRBV19; CDR3 DNA: TGTGCCAGTAGTGAGGGACTAGCGGTGAGGTCTGGGGCCAACGTCCTGACTTTC; CDR3 protein: CASSEGLAVRSGANVLTF
D gene: NA; clone size: NA; J gene: TRBJ1-5; V gene: TRBV5-6; CDR3 DNA: TGTGCCAGCAGCTTGCGAGGGTACCATCAGCCCCAGCATTTT; CDR3 protein: CASSLRGYHQPQHF
D gene: TRBD2; clone size: NA; J gene: TRBJ2-1; V gene: TRBV10-2; CDR3 DNA: TGCGCCAGCAGTGAGGGGGGGGCTCTAGCGGGAGACTACAATGAGCAGTTCTTC; CDR3 protein: CASSEGGALAGDYNEQFF
D gene: TRBD1; clone size: NA; J gene: TRBJ1-1; V gene: TRBV7-6; CDR3 DNA: TGTGCCAGCAGCTTAAACAGGGGAGCTGAAGCTTTCTTT; CDR3 protein: CASSLNRGAEAFF
D gene: NA; clone size: NA; J gene: TRBJ1-5; V gene: TRBV10-3; CDR3 DNA: TGTGCCATCAGTGATCCGGGAAAGATTCGACAGCCCCAGCATTTT; CDR3 protein: CAISDPGKIRQPQHF
D gene: TRBD1; clone size: NA; J gene: TRBJ2-2; V gene: TRBV24-1; CDR3 DNA: TGTGCCACCAGTGATGACCGGACAGGGGTTGGCGGGGAGCTGTTTTTT; CDR3 protein: CATSDDRTGVGGELFF
D gene: NA; clone size: NA; J gene: TRBJ2-5; V gene: TRBV7-2; CDR3 DNA: TGTGCCAGCAGCCCCGGGGTCTGGGGAGAGACCCAGTACTTC; CDR3 protein: CASSPGVWGETQYF
D gene: NA; clone size: NA; J gene: TRBJ2-1; V gene: TRBV4-3; CDR3 DNA: TGCGCCAGCAGCCAAGATCTAACTTACAGCTCCTACAATGAGCAGTTCTTC; CDR3 protein: CASSQDLTYSSYNEQFF
D gene: TRBD1; clone size: NA; J gene: TRBJ1-1; V gene: TRBV29-1; CDR3 DNA: TGCAGCGTTGGAGGGACAGGGGGTTGGGACACTGAAGCTTTCTTT; CDR3 protein: CSVGGTGGWDTEAFF
D gene: TRBD1; clone size: NA; J gene: TRBJ2-5; V gene: TRBV9; CDR3 DNA: TGTGCCAGCAGCGAGGGACCGACAGGGCTTCAAGAGACCCAGTACTTC; CDR3 protein: CASSEGPTGLQETQYF
D gene: TRBD1; clone size: NA; J gene: TRBJ2-2; V gene: TRBV5-4; CDR3 DNA: TGTGCCAGCAGCCCGGACCCGGGGACAGGGGTTTCACAGGAGCTGTTTTTT; CDR3 protein: CASSPDPGTGVSQELFF
D gene: TRBD2; clone size: NA; J gene: TRBJ2-1; V gene: TRBV5-1; CDR3 DNA: TGCGCCAGCAGCTTGGCCGGGACTAGGAATGAGCAGTTCTTC; CDR3 protein: CASSLAGTRNEQFF
D gene: TRBD1; clone size: once; J gene: TRBJ1-1; V gene: TRBV30; CDR3 DNA: TGTGCCTGGGGGTCGACAGGGGGCGCCGGTGAAGCTTTCTTT; CDR3 protein: CAWGSTGGAGEAFF
D gene: TRBD2; clone size: NA; J gene: TRBJ2-3; V gene: TRBV29-1; CDR3 DNA: TGCAGCGTTGGGGGGGGTAACGGCACAGATACGCAGTATTTT; CDR3 protein: CSVGGGNGTDTQYF
D gene: NA; clone size: once; J gene: TRBJ2-7; V gene: TRBV7-2; CDR3 DNA: TGTGCCAGCAGCTTAGCGGGCCCACGAAGGGAGCAGTACTTC; CDR3 protein: CASSLAGPRREQYF
D gene: NA; clone size: NA; J gene: TRBJ1-1; V gene: TRBV28; CDR3 DNA: TGTGCCAGCAGTTTAGGCAGAACGGGCACTGAAGCTTTCTTT; CDR3 protein: CASSLGRTGTEAFF
D gene: TRBD1; clone size: NA; J gene: TRBJ1-2; V gene: TRBV19; CDR3 DNA: TGTGCCAGTAGCGCTGACAGGGCCCTTGGCTACACCTTC; CDR3 protein: CASSADRALGYTF
D gene: NA; clone size: NA; J gene: TRBJ1-3; V gene: TRBV9; CDR3 DNA: TGTGCCAGCAGCGACCAGACTACTGGAAACACCATATATTTT; CDR3 protein: CASSDQTTGNTIYF
D gene: NA; clone size: NA; J gene: TRBJ1-1; V gene: TRBV3-1/TRBV3-2; CDR3 DNA: TGTGCCAGCAGCCAAGTCGAAAGGGGTGGTGTAAGTAACACTGAAGCTTTCTTT; CDR3 protein: CASSQVERGGVSNTEAFF
D gene: TRBD2; clone size: NA; J gene: TRBJ2-1; V gene: TRBV12-3/TRBV12-4; CDR3 DNA: TGTGCCAGCACTATACTAGCGGGAAATGAGCAGTTCTTC; CDR3 protein: CASTILAGNEQFF
D gene: NA; clone size: once; J gene: TRBJ2-1; V gene: TRBV11-3; CDR3 DNA: TGTGCCAGCAGCCTAAGGTCCGGGAGCAACAATGAGCAGTTCTTC; CDR3 protein: CASSLRSGSNNEQFF
D gene: TRBD2; clone size: NA; J gene: TRBJ2-1; V gene: TRBV10-3; CDR3 DNA: TGTGCCATCAAGCGGGAGGGCCTATTTTACAATGAGCAGTTCTTC; CDR3 protein: CAIKREGLFYNEQFF
D gene: NA; clone size: NA; J gene: TRBJ1-5; V gene: TRBV10-3; CDR3 DNA: TGTGCCATCAGTGAGGACAAAAGCAATCAGCCCCAGCATTTT; CDR3 protein: CAISEDKSNQPQHF
D gene: TRBD2; clone size: NA; J gene: TRBJ2-3; V gene: TRBV18; CDR3 DNA: TGTGCCAGCTCACCGAGACTAGCGAACACAGATACGCAGTATTTT; CDR3 protein: CASSPRLANTDTQYF
D gene: TRBD1; clone size: NA; J gene: TRBJ2-5; V gene: TRBV6-5; CDR3 DNA: TGTGCCAGCAGTCCCACCGGACAGGGTTGGGAGACCCAGTACTTC; CDR3 protein: CASSPTGQGWETQYF